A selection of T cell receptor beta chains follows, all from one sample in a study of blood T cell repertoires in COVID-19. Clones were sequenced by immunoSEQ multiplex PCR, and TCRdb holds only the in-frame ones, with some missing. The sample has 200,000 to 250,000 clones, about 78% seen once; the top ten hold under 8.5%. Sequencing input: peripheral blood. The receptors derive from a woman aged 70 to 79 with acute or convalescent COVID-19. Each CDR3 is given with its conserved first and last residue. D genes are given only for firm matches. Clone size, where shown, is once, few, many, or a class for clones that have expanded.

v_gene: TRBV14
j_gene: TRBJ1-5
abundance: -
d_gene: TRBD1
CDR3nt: TGTGCCAGCAGCCCTACCGGACAGGGAATTCAGCCCCAGCATTTT
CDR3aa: CASSPTGQGIQPQHF

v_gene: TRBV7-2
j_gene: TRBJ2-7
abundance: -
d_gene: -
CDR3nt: TGTGCCAGCAGCCCCCTTAGGGAGCGCTACGAGCAGTACTTC
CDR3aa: CASSPLRERYEQYF

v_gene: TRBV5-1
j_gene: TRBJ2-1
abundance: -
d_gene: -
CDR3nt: TGCGCCAGCAGTTCCCAGGGAAGCTCCTACAATGAGCAGTTCTTC
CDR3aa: CASSSQGSSYNEQFF

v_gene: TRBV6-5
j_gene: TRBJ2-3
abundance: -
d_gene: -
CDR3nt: TGTGCCAGCAGTCTTCAGGGGGGCCTCACAGATACGCAGTATTTT
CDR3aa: CASSLQGGLTDTQYF

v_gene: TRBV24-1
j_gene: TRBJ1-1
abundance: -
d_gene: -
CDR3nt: TGTGCCACCAGTGCTGGCGGACAGAACACTGAAGCTTTCTTT
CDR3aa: CATSAGGQNTEAFF

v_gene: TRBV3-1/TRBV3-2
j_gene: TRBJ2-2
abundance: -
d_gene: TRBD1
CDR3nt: TGTGCCAGCAGCCCCCGGACAGGGGGGGAGCTGTTTTTT
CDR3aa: CASSPRTGGELFF

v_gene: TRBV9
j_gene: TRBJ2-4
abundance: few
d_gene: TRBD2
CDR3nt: TGTGCCAGCAGCGTAGTAACTGAGCCCGGGGGGTACATTCAGTACTTC
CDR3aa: CASSVVTEPGGYIQYF

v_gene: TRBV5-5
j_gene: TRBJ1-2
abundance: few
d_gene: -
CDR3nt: TGTGCCAGCAGCTTAAACAGTAACTATGGCTACACCTTC
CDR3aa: CASSLNSNYGYTF

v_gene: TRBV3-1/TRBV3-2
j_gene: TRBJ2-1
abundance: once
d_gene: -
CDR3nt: TGTGCCAGCAGCCCTCCCTCCGGGGAGCAGTTCTTC
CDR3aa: CASSPPSGEQFF

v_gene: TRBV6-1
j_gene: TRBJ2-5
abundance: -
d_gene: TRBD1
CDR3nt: TGTGCCAGCAGTGATCTAGCGGGACAGGGGGGAGAGACCCAGTACTTC
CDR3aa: CASSDLAGQGGETQYF

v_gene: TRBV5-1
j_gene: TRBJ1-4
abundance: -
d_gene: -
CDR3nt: TGCGCCAGCAGCCGCACCATACGCAGGGTAGTAACTAATGAAAAACTGTTTTTT
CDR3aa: CASSRTIRRVVTNEKLFF

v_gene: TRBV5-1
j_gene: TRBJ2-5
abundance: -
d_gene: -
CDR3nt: TGCGCCAGTTCCGACTTGTCCCAAGAGACCCAGTACTTC
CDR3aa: CASSDLSQETQYF

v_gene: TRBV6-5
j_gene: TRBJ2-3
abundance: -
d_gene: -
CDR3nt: TGTGCCAGCAGTTACGGCGGTTCCACAGATACGCAGTATTTT
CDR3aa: CASSYGGSTDTQYF

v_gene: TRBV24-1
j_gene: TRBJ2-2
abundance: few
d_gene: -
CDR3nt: TGTGCCACCAGTGATCCTCGACAGAGGACCTTGAACACCGGGGAGCTGTTTTTT
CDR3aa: CATSDPRQRTLNTGELFF

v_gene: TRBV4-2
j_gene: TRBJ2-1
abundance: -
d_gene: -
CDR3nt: TGTGCCAGCAGACAGGTGGGGGCGCAGGGGTGGGACAATGAGCAGTTCTTC
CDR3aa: CASRQVGAQGWDNEQFF

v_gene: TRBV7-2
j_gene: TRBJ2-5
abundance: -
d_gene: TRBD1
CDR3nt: TGTGCCAGCAGCTCGGGACAGGGTGAGACCCAGTACTTC
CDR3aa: CASSSGQGETQYF

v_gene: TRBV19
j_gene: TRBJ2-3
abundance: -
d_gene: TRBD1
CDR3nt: TGTGCCAGTAGTAGCACCAGGGGGCATACGCAGTATTTT
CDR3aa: CASSSTRGHTQYF

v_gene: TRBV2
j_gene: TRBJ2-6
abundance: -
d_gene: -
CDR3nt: TGTGCCAGCAGAGGACACTCTGGGGCCAACGTCCTGACTTTC
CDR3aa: CASRGHSGANVLTF

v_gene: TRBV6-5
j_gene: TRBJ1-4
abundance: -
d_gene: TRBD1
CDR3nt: TGTGCCAGCAAAAGTTCGGGACAGGGGCGGGAAAAACTGTTTTTT
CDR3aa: CASKSSGQGREKLFF

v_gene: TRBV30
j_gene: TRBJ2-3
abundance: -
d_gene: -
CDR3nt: TGTGCCTGGAGAATTGGGGGACTTACTGCACCACCCGCAGATACGCAGTATTTT
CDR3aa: CAWRIGGLTAPPADTQYF

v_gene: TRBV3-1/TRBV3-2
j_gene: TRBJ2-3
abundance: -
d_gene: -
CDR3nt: TGTGCCAGCAGCCAAGGTGGCCGTTCTACAGATACGCAGTATTTT
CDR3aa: CASSQGGRSTDTQYF

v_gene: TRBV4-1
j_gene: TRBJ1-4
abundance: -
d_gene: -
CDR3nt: TGCGCCAGCACCTCGGAGCGGGCAACTAATGAAAAACTGTTTTTT
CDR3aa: CASTSERATNEKLFF

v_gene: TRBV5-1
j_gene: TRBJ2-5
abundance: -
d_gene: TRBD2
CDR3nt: TGCGCCAGCAGCATCATGTCCTTAGCGGGTGAGACCCAGTACTTC
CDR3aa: CASSIMSLAGETQYF

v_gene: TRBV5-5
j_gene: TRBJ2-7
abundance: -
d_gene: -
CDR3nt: TGTGCCAGCAGCCTATACTACGAGCAGTACTTC
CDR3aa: CASSLYYEQYF

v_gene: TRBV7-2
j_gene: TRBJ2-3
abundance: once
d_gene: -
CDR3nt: TGTGCCAGCAGCTTTGGCCCCCCCACAGATACGCAGTATTTT
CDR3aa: CASSFGPPTDTQYF

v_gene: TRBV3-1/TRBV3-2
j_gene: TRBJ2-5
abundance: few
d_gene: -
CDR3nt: TGTGCCAGCAGCCATAGGGGGGGCCAAGAGACCCAGTACTTC
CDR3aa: CASSHRGGQETQYF

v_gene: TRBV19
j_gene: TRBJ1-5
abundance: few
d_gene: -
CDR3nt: TGTGCCAGTAGTACTCGAACAGGGAGCGGTCAGCCCCAGCATTTT
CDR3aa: CASSTRTGSGQPQHF

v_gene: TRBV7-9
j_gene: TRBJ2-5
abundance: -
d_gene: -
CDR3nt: TGTGCCAGCAGCTTAGGAGGGCGGGGGCAAAATACCCAGTACTTC
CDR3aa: CASSLGGRGQNTQYF

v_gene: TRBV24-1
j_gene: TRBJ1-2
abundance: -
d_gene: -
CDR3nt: TGTGCCACCAGTGATCCATATGAGGGCTACACCTTC
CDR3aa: CATSDPYEGYTF

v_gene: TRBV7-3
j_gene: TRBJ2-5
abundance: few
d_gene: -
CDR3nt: TGTGCCAGCAGCTTGACGGGAGAAGAGACCCAGTACTTC
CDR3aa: CASSLTGEETQYF

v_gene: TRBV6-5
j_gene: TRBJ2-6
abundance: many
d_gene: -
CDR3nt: TGTGCCAGCATATTAGTTGGGGCCAACGTCCTGACTTTC
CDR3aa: CASILVGANVLTF

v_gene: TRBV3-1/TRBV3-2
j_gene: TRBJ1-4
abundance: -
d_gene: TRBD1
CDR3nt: TGTGCCAGCAGCCAAAACAGGGGTGAAAAACTGTTTTTT
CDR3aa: CASSQNRGEKLFF

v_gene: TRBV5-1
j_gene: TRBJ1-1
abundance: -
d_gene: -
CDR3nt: TGCGCCAGCAGCTTGGGAGGGGGCACTGAAGCTTTCTTT
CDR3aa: CASSLGGGTEAFF